By proportion, the clone carrying this TCR beta chain is medium-sized. The CDR3 spans 12 residues. The germline V and J ends were trimmed by 2 bases and 6 bases, with 7 bases remaining between them. Germline V CDR1 and CDR2: GTSNPN, SVGIG (reference sequence). These data come from a study of T and B cells in COVID-19 patients. Looking at the study overall: Blood was sampled from COVID-19 patients who were either actively infected or recovered. Critical illness requiring mechanical ventilation or extracorporeal membrane oxygenation affected three fifths of the roughly 20 active-infection patients.

From blood, roughly 250-550 ng of genomic DNA served as TRB template. TRB rearrangements were amplified by multiplex PCR with BIOMED2 TRB-A/B primers. TCRdb processed the multiplex PCR reads anew with MiXCR; each CDR3 protein has one entry. The table lists approximately 8,000 distinct CDR3 sequences, approximately 25% of them singletons. The receptor was isolated from a human donor with active COVID-19. The rearrangement joins TRBV30 to TRBJ2-2; D remains unclear. The sequencing sample was made of blood. The DNA for the CDR3 is TGTGCCTGGAGTTGGGGTTCCGGGGAGCTGTTTTTT. Its translation is CAWSWGSGELFF.